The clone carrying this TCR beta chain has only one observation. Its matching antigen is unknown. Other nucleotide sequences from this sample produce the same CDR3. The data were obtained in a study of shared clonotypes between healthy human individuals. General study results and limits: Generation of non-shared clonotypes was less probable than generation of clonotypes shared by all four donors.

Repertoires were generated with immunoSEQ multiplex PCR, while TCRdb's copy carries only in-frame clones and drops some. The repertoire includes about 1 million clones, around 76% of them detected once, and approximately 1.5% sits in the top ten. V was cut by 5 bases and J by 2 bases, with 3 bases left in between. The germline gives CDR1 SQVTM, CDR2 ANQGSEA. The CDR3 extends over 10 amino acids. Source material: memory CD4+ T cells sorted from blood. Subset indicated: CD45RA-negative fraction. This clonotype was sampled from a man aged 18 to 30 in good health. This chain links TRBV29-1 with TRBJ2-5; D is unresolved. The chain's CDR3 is CSVKQETQYF. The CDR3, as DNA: TGCAGCGTTAAGCAAGAGACCCAGTACTTC.